Below, one T cell receptor beta chain is given with its context. This clone was seen only once. What antigen it recognizes has not been identified. No qualities accompany the bases; no much larger clone lies one base away. TCRbeta CDR3 regions were amplified from genomic DNA using the immunoSEQ Assay, a bias-controlled multiplex PCR. As for the authors' bioinformatics: The number of nucleated cells in each sample was estimated by amplification of reference gene primers within the assay. To quantify the absolute abundance of each unique TCRbeta CDR3 rearrangement, sequence reads were collapsed and filtered. For each sample, productive Simpson clonality was calculated by taking the square root of Simpson's diversity index across productive rearrangements. Here the immuneACCESS table is served through TCRdb, limited to in-frame sequences with V and J called. Missing clones are a known gap in these copies; in checked studies unresolved V genes cover under half, and the rest lacks a known reason. That table gives V, J and clone size, and the DNA gave D and trimming. For this sample the table gives approximately 170,000 clones, of which roughly 84% were detected only once. The top ten clonotypes cover about 15% of the sample.

This specimen comes from a study of blood T cell repertoires in COVID-19 (dated by TCRdb to about 2020). A note on the overall study: Samples from collaborators originated in the United States, Italy and Spain and spanned both the acute and convalescent phases of COVID-19. The repertoires were released in a freely available public database meant as a resource for research on the immune response to SARS-CoV-2. HLA class I and class II types, where available, came from metadata supplied by the sample provider rather than from assay-based typing. The prospective study material was composed of cDNA or gDNA derived from T cells, B-cell-depleted T cells, or PBMCs. Nearly every sample came with metadata listing a de-identified subject ID, COVID-19 status, age in years and sex. The samples were drawn from the first 160 participants of the ongoing ImmuneRACE study and from 950 to 1,500 subjects provided by 6 global collaborators. Subjects who had been exposed to COVID-19, were actively infected with it, or had recovered from it provided the deeply sampled blood TCRbeta repertoires that made up the dataset. The study at large found these results: The quantity of clinical and demographic metadata differed by source and by participant and was supplied without curation.

In Seattle, one collaborating source enrolled patients while the infection was active and tracked those patients longitudinally over the course of disease. The collaborating institutions used their own protocols to collect whole blood in K2EDTA tubes. Collaborator samples were shipped for TCRbeta analysis as frozen whole blood, isolated PBMCs, or DNA extracted from either sample type. The sequence was collected from a woman in her 70s with COVID-19, enrolled during active disease. Sequenced input: peripheral blood.

The encoded CDR3 is CASSELDSLYEAFF. At the DNA level, the sequence is TGCGCCAGCAGTGAACTGGACAGCCTCTATGAAGCTTTCTTT. Recombination joined TRBV10-2 with TRBJ1-1, and perhaps TRBD1 as D gene, on 6 matching bases. CDR1 and CDR2 are drawn from the germline V gene: WSHSY, SAAADI. The junction carries 15 bases between V and J, which are trimmed by 3 bases and 7 bases respectively. The CDR3 goes from the cysteine to the phenylalanine over 14 residues. The kept DNA is CDR3 alone, 42 bases in frame from the first base.